This TCR beta chain was recorded in a study of blood T cell repertoires in COVID-19. Study in general: There were acute and convalescent COVID-19 samples, and they came from the United States, Italy and Spain. PBMCs, B-cell-depleted T cells, or T cells provided the cDNA or gDNA that made up the material.

Participant-reported clinical history was the basis for cohort assignment. The V gene end was trimmed by 5 bases and the J gene end by 5 bases; junction bases not matched to a gene: 4. This CDR3 comprises 13 residues. Germline lookup yields CDR1 MDHEN and CDR2 SYDVKM. Method: immunoSEQ multiplex PCR; TCRdb's copy keeps in-frame clones and lacks some. Altogether approximately 270,000 clones are present, 70% to 90% being singletons, with the ten largest covering roughly 4%. The chain couples TRBV28 to TRBJ1-2; 8 bases line up with TRBD1. The receptor was isolated from a woman between 25 and 40 years old who had recovered from COVID-19. The specimen sequenced was PBMCs or T cells enriched from blood (not recorded which). CDR3 sequence: CASSRGTGYGYTF. The CDR3 DNA reads as TGTGCCAGCAGTCGGGGGACAGGTTATGGCTACACCTTC.